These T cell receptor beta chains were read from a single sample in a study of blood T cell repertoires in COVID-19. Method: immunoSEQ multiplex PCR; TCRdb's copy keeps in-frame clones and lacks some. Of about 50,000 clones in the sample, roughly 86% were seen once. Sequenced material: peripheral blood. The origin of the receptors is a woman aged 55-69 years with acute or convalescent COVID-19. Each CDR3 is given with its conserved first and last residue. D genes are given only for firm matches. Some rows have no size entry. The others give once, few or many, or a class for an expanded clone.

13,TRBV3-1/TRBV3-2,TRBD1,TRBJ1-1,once,CASRDRDRTEAFF,TGTGCCAGCAGGGACAGGGATCGAACTGAAGCTTTCTTT
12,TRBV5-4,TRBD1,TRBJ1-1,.,CASSARDREAFF,TGTGCCAGCAGCGCCCGGGACAGAGAAGCTTTCTTT
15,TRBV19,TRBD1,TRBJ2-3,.,CASSPGGQDTDTQYF,TGTGCCAGTAGCCCCGGGGGACAGGACACAGATACGCAGTATTTT
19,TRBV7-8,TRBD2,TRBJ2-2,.,CASSLAGLAGGGYTGELFF,TGTGCCAGCAGCTTAGCCGGGCTAGCGGGAGGAGGATACACCGGGGAGCTGTTTTTT
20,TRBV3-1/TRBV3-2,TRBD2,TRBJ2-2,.,CASSQRTSGRGLTNTGELFF,TGTGCCAGCAGCCAAAGGACTAGCGGGAGGGGCCTAACTAACACCGGGGAGCTGTTTTTT
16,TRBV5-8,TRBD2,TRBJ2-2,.,CASSPTSGSNTGELFF,TGTGCCAGCAGCCCGACTAGCGGTTCGAACACCGGGGAGCTGTTTTTT
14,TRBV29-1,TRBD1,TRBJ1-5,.,CSVAGDRDGQPQHF,TGCAGCGTGGCAGGGGACAGGGACGGTCAGCCCCAGCATTTT
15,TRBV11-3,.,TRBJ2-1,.,CASSHQGRAYNEQFF,TGTGCCAGCAGCCACCAGGGAAGAGCCTACAATGAGCAGTTCTTC
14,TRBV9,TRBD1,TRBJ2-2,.,CASSQDRGTGELFF,TGTGCCAGCAGTCAAGACAGGGGAACCGGGGAGCTGTTTTTT
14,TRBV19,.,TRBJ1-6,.,CASRLEVNNSPLHF,TGTGCCAGTAGGCTGGAGGTCAATAATTCACCCCTCCACTTT
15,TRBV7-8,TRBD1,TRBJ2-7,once,CASSLVDRGPGEQYF,TGTGCCAGCAGCTTAGTCGACAGGGGGCCGGGCGAGCAGTACTTC